What follows are 5 T cell receptor beta chains derived from one specimen sequenced in a study of HIV-infected patients and healthy controls. All unsorted peripheral T cells were captured because whole blood was used without fractionation. About 480 ng RNA was reverse transcribed with alpha and beta constant-region primers. Alpha and beta chain libraries were made separately by chain-specific third strand synthesis with multiplexing indices. TCRdb analysed the 5' RACE reads with MiXCR anew, one entry per CDR3 protein. Altogether approximately 22,000 distinct CDR3 sequences are present, under 9% being singletons, with the ten largest covering approximately 4%. Specimen: blood. The source is an adult in good health.

This clonotype was seen at least ten times. V gene TRBV12-3 or TRBV12-4 combines with J gene TRBJ2-4, with D unresolved. The CDR3 loop spans 15 amino acids. Trimming cost V 2 bases and J 2 bases, with 10 bases left between them. CDR3 in DNA: TGTGCCAGCAGTTTATGGAGTTCGTCCAAAAACATTCAGTACTTC. Amino acid sequence: CASSLWSSSKNIQYF.

The chain employs TRBV19 and TRBJ2-2, with TRBD2 as a possible D gene (5 bases). The CDR3 runs 14 residues. V was trimmed by 4 bases and J by 6 bases, leaving 12 bases between them. Germline values: CDR1 LNHDA, CDR2 SQIVND (reference sequence). CDR3 sequence reads: CASSTRDSAGELFF. CDR3 in DNA: TGTGCCAGTAGTACCCGGGATTCGGCCGGGGAGCTGTTTTTT. Drawing the rest from reference TRBV19 and TRBJ2-2, the complete variable domain is DGGITQSPKYLFRKEGQNVTLSCEQNLNHDAMYWYRQDPGQGLRLIYYSQIVNDFQKGDIAEGYSVSREKKESFPLTVTSAQKNPTAFYLCASSTRDSAGELFFGEGSRLTVL.

This clonotype was observed at least ten times. The rearrangement uses TRBV2 and TRBJ2-3; 9 positions match TRBD1. Germline CDR1 reads SNHLY; CDR2 reads FYNNEI. V lost 7 bases, J lost 5 bases, and 7 bases stayed unmatched. The CDR3 contains 14 residues. CDR3: CASNQDRGEDTQYF. The CDR3 nucleotides read TGTGCCAGCAACCAAGACAGGGGGGAAGATACGCAGTATTTT. The whole variable domain, filled in from reference TRBV2 and TRBJ2-3, reads EPEVTQTPSHQVTQMGQEVILRCVPISNHLYFYWYRQILGQKVEFLVSFYNNEISEKSEIFDDQFSVERPDGSNFTLKIRSTKLEDSAMYFCASNQDRGEDTQYFGPGTRLTVL.

This clonotype was seen repeatedly, ten times or more. The rearrangement joins TRBV3-1 to TRBJ1-5; no clear D gene. Germline loops: CDR1 LGHDT, CDR2 YNNKEL (reference sequence). V was trimmed by 1 base and J by 6 bases, leaving 10 bases between them. There are 14 residues in the CDR3. In nucleotides, the CDR3 is TGTGCCAGCAGCCAAGTGTGGGTCAGTCAGCCCCAGCATTTT. It specifies CASSQVWVSQPQHF. The variable domain in full, with the rest retrieved from reference TRBV3-1 and TRBJ1-5, is DTAVSQTPKYLVTQMGNDKSIKCEQNLGHDTMYWYKQDSKKFLKIMFSYNNKELIINETVPNRFSPKSPDKAHLNLHINSLELGDSAVYFCASSQVWVSQPQHFGDGTRLSIL.

This clonotype rates as medium-sized. The chain uses TRBV4-1 and TRBJ2-2; 9 nucleotides line up with TRBD1. This CDR3 region has 16 residues. The V and J ends lost 3 bases and 6 bases, in that order; junction bases with no gene match: 8. Germline assignment: CDR1 MGHRA and CDR2 YSYEKL. The chain's CDR3 is CASSQDATGGAGELFF. Here the CDR3 DNA reads TGCGCCAGCAGCCAGGATGCGACAGGGGGGGCCGGGGAGCTGTTTTTT.